In its sample, the clone carrying this T cell receptor (beta chain) was seen a few times. The antigen is not known. A read error may account for a junction end that differs from germline. Combining a sample-barcoded 5' primer with a J-beta primer mix, a second PCR ran for about 7 to 12 cycles. MiXCR, applied by TCRdb to the 5' RACE reads, yields one record per CDR3 protein. The data contain some 900,000 distinct CDR3 sequences, around 49% of them singletons. This CDR3 region has 12 residues. From germline, CDR1 is DFQATT and CDR2 SNEGSKA (reference sequence). These data belong to a study of blood T cells in healthy people across ages. Points from the study as a whole: Roughly linear declines in TCR beta diversity per million T cells occurred with age. Estimated diversity, derived from one million T cells, was regarded as an underestimate. There was no known CMV status for donors, so expanded clonotype changes were possibly confounded.

Material for sequencing was blood. This receptor was taken from a young man in good health. J is TRBJ2-5 and V is TRBV20-1; D might be TRBD2 (6 bases). The CDR3: CSARTGRETQYF. CDR3 nucleotides: TGCAGTGCTAGGACCGGCCGGGAGACCCAGTACTTT.